A single sample gave rise to the 15 T cell receptor beta chains below, sequenced in a study of blood T cell repertoires in COVID-19. Using immunoSEQ multiplex PCR, the repertoire was profiled, and TCRdb retains in-frame clones only, with some absent. The table records approximately 190,000 clones, approximately 80% of them present only once. Sequencing input: PBMCs or T cells enriched from blood (not recorded which). The origin of the receptors is a woman in her sixties or seventies with acute COVID-19.

The rearrangement uses TRBV18 and TRBJ2-3; weak D call: TRBD2 (6 bases). Deletions cut 1 base from V and 6 bases from J, with 17 bases between. CDR1 and CDR2 from the germline V gene are KGHSH and LQKENI. The CDR3 totals 16 residues. The CDR3 DNA sequence: TGTGCCAGCTCACCACGAACTAGCAGCAACGCTGATACGCAGTATTTT. As protein: CASSPRTSSNADTQYF.

This clone has a handful of counts. The rearrangement uses TRBV5-4 and TRBJ2-7; 14 nucleotides match TRBD2. V lost 4 bases and J lost 5; bases outside the gene matches: 8. CDR1 is SGHNT and CDR2 is YYREEE in the germline V gene (reference sequence). The CDR3 spans 16 residues. The CDR3, as DNA: TGTGCCAGCAGCAAAGGGACTAGCGGGAGTTTCCACGAGCAGTACTTC. This sequence encodes CASSKGTSGSFHEQYF.

The rearrangement links TRBV12-3 or TRBV12-4 to TRBJ1-1; D uncertain. The CDR3 extends over 13 amino acids. V lost 6 bases to trimming and J lost 3 bases, with 11 bases between them. In nucleotides, the CDR3 is TGTGCCAGCAGACGGCAGGTGGACACTGAAGCTTTCTTT. Amino acid sequence: CASRRQVDTEAFF.

Regarding this clone: Germline is not matched at one junction end, which may reflect a read error. In DNA, the CDR3 is TGCGCCAGCAGCCTACGGGACACCGCTGTCTTC. This encodes CASSLRDTAVF. This chain links TRBV4-3 with TRBJ2-1; possibly TRBD1 for D (6 bases). Germline CDR1 is LGHNA and CDR2 is YSLEER. The CDR3 length is 11 residues.

This clone was recorded a few times. The V and J genes are TRBV28 and TRBJ1-3; D is unclear. This CDR3 is built from 12 residues. In germline, CDR1 is MDHEN, CDR2 SYDVKM. The V end was cut by 7 bases, the J end by 1 base, with 5 bases between. CDR3 protein: CASTGSGNTIYF. CDR3 nucleotide sequence: TGTGCCAGCACAGGATCTGGAAACACCATATATTTT.

V gene TRBV29-1 combines with J gene TRBJ2-2, with 8 bases lining up with TRBD2. The CDR3 loop spans 15 amino acids. Trimming took 7 bases from V and 7 from J; bases not matched to a gene: 14. Germline CDR1 and CDR2: SQVTM and ANQGSEA. Here the CDR3 DNA reads TGCAGCGGCGGAGACACCGGGGGGGTCAGCGGGGAGCTGTTTTTT. Translated, it gives CSGGDTGGVSGELFF.

This clone has a handful of counts. This chain links TRBV5-1 with TRBJ2-2, with D possibly TRBD2 on 6 matching bases. This CDR3 has 13 residues. CDR1 is SGHRS and CDR2 is YFSETQ in the germline V gene. Trimming removed 3 bases at V and 6 bases at J, with 9 bases between. CDR3 sequence: CASSSGGAGELFF. CDR3 sequence (DNA): TGCGCCAGCAGCTCCGGGGGAGCCGGGGAGCTGTTTTTT.

The chain carries TRBV6-2 or TRBV6-3 and TRBJ2-3, with 9 bases matching TRBD2. This CDR3 has 15 residues. V shed 2 bases, J shed 4 bases, and the junction held 4 bases outside the gene matches. The germline V gene has CDR1 MNHEY and CDR2 SVGEGT. The CDR3 DNA is TGTGCCAGCAGTTACGAGGCGGGGGGGCCAGATACGCAGTATTTT. This encodes CASSYEAGGPDTQYF.

This chain joins TRBV20-1 and TRBJ2-6; no definite D call. The V end lost 3 bases, the J end lost 0 bases, and 12 bases lay between the germline ends. The CDR3 runs 16 residues. Germline CDR1 reads DFQATT; CDR2 reads SNEGSKA (reference sequence). The CDR3 nucleotides are TGCAGTGCTAGTGTGCAGCGTATCTCTGGGGCCAACGTCCTGACTTTC. Its translation is CSASVQRISGANVLTF.

This clone was found once. This chain links TRBV7-2 with TRBJ1-4, with D possibly TRBD1 on 5 matching bases. V was trimmed by 5 bases and J by 5 bases, leaving 15 bases between them. The CDR3 spans 15 residues. Germline V gives CDR1 SGHTA, CDR2 FQGNSA. The CDR3 loop reads CASSVHRKPNEKLFF. The CDR3 nucleotides read TGTGCCAGCAGCGTCCACAGGAAGCCGAATGAAAAACTGTTTTTT.

The J gene is TRBJ2-7, the V gene TRBV27; 7 nucleotides agree with TRBD2. CDR3 length equals 16 residues. CDR1 and CDR2 (germline): MNHEY, SMNVEV (reference sequence). The V gene end was trimmed by 1 base and the J gene end by 3 bases; junction bases not matched to a gene: 9. CDR3 protein: CASSLFNGAGDYEQYF. The CDR3 DNA is TGTGCCAGCAGTTTATTTAACGGGGCGGGGGACTACGAGCAGTACTTC.

This chain links TRBV16 with TRBJ1-6, with 9 bases lining up with TRBD1. Per the germline V gene, CDR1 is KGHSY and CDR2 is FQNENV. Trimming at V came to 4 bases and at J to 7 bases, leaving 11 bases not matched to a gene. The CDR3 runs to 17 residues. CDR3 coding DNA: TGTGCCAGCAGCCGTACCAGTCCGGGACAGGGAAATTCACCCCTCCACTTT. Its protein product is CASSRTSPGQGNSPLHF.

The chain links TRBV6-2 or TRBV6-3 to TRBJ1-5; tentatively, D is TRBD1 (5 bases). The CDR3 sequence is 17 residues long. The germline V gene has CDR1 MNHEY and CDR2 SVGEGT. Between the trimmed V and J ends, which lost 5 bases and 0 bases, there was a span of 17 bases. The CDR3 loop reads CASSRLPGDYSNQPQHF. The CDR3 DNA follows: TGTGCCAGCAGTCGTTTACCGGGGGACTATAGCAATCAGCCCCAGCATTTT.

The rearrangement joins TRBV4-3 to TRBJ1-2, with D maybe TRBD1 (6 bases). Trimming cost V 3 bases and J 0 bases, with 14 bases left between them. There are 16 residues in the CDR3. Per the germline V gene, CDR1 is LGHNA and CDR2 is YSLEER. The chain's CDR3 is CASSQTLRGSNYGYTF. The CDR3 region has the DNA TGCGCCAGCAGCCAGACCCTCAGGGGTTCTAACTATGGCTACACCTTC.

CDR3 sequence: CASSLGARLGNEQFF. CDR3 in DNA: TGTGCCAGCAGTTTAGGTGCTAGGTTGGGCAATGAGCAGTTCTTC. The chain is built from TRBV27 and TRBJ2-1, with D hard to call. Germline lookup yields CDR1 MNHEY and CDR2 SMNVEV (reference sequence). The ends were cut back, 2 bases at V and 6 bases at J, with 14 bases in the middle. This CDR3 spans 15 amino acids.